Below are 26 T cell receptor beta chains sequenced from a single sample in a study of cytomegalovirus exposure and HLA in healthy donors. PCR employed 60 Vbeta and 13 Jbeta primers. This table comes from immunoSEQ multiplex PCR, and its TCRdb copy is limited to in-frame clones, with some not included. Here the sample spans approximately 140,000 clones, 70% to 85% being singletons. The sequencing input was PBMCs. These receptors came from a boy aged 2 to 9 in good health and CMV-seronegative.

This chain uses TRBV5-6 with TRBJ1-1, with TRBD1 identical over 7 bases. V lost 4 bases and J lost 0; bases outside the gene matches: 9. CDR1 is SGHDT, CDR2 YYEEEE, per germline. The CDR3 length is 16 residues. The CDR3 bases are TGTGCCAGCAGCCCCGCCCTGGGACAGATGAACACTGAAGCTTTCTTT. Translating it yields CASSPALGQMNTEAFF. The variable domain in full, completed from reference TRBV5-6 and TRBJ1-1, reads DAGVTQSPTHLIKTRGQQVTLRCSPKSGHDTVSWYQQALGQGPQFIFQYYEEEERQRGNFPDRFSGHQFPNYSSELNVNALLLGDSALYLCASSPALGQMNTEAFFGQGTRLTVV.

The CDR3 DNA sequence: TGTGCCAGCAGTCCTCTAGCGGGGGCACACAATGAGCAGTTCTTC. It is translated as CASSPLAGAHNEQFF. The V call is TRBV9, the J call TRBJ2-1; 10 nucleotides align to TRBD2. The trim removed 5 bases at V and 5 bases at J, leaving 7 bases unmatched. Germline V CDR1 and CDR2: SGDLS, YYNGEE. The CDR3 consists of 15 residues. Together with reference TRBV9 and TRBJ2-1, the CDR3 gives the full variable domain: DSGVTQTPKHLITATGQRVTLRCSPRSGDLSVYWYQQSLDQGLQFLIQYYNGEERAKGNILERFSAQQFPDLHSELNLSSLELGDSALYFCASSPLAGAHNEQFFGPGTRLTVL.

The rearrangement joins TRBV9 to TRBJ1-2; 9 bases are shared with TRBD1. Germline CDR1 SGDLS, CDR2 YYNGEE. The V and J ends lost 2 bases and 3 bases, in that order; junction bases with no gene match: 8. This CDR3 spans 16 amino acids. CDR3 in amino acids: CASSVFPDRGHYGYTF. The CDR3 DNA reads TGTGCCAGCAGCGTTTTTCCGGACAGGGGCCACTATGGCTACACCTTC.

DNA of the CDR3: TGTGCCTCCAGGGGGCTTGAGGACAATGAGCAGTTCTTC. Amino acid sequence: CASRGLEDNEQFF. The chain combines TRBV27 with TRBJ2-1; the match to TRBD1 covers 8 bases. This CDR3 has 13 residues. The V and J ends lost 11 bases and 5 bases, in that order; junction bases with no gene match: 8. Germline-derived CDR1 and CDR2 are MNHEY and SMNVEV (reference sequence).

The genes are TRBV2 and TRBJ1-2; weak D call: TRBD1 (6 bases). CDR1 and CDR2 from the germline V gene are SNHLY and FYNNEI. The ends were cut back, 8 bases at V and 7 bases at J, with 14 bases in the middle. The CDR3 length is 12 residues. CDR3 DNA sequence: TGTGCCAGCCTAAGGGGAGGGGGTGGCTACACCTTC. Amino acids: CASLRGGGGYTF.

In its sample, this clone was seen once. The chain links TRBV11-2 to TRBJ2-7; the D gene is possibly TRBD1 (5 bases). Germline CDR1 SGHAT, CDR2 FQNNGV. V lost 0 bases and J lost 3, with 6 bases in between. This CDR3 contains 13 residues. In nucleotides, the CDR3 is TGTGCCAGCAGCTTAGAGGGGCTCTACGAGCAGTACGTC. Translating it yields CASSLEGLYEQYV.

The J gene is TRBJ2-2, the V gene TRBV7-9; 11 nucleotides line up with TRBD2. The V segment lost 5 bases and the J segment 4 bases; nucleotides outside the gene matches: 12. The CDR3 is 18 amino acids. CDR1 and CDR2 (germline): SEHNR, FQNEAQ (reference sequence). Written as DNA, the CDR3 is TGTGCCAGCAGCGGGGCACTAGCGGGAGATAGTATCACCGGGGAGCTGTTTTTT. Translation gives CASSGALAGDSITGELFF.

V gene TRBV6-1 combines with J gene TRBJ2-7; 12 nucleotides agree with TRBD2. Per the germline V gene, CDR1 is MNHNS and CDR2 is SASEGT. CDR3 length: 15 amino acids. V trimming: 5 bases; J trimming: 6 bases; junction bases outside the gene matches: 8. CDR3 sequence: CASSPLAGGPSEQYV. In nucleotides, the CDR3 is TGTGCCAGCAGTCCTCTAGCGGGAGGGCCTAGCGAGCAGTACGTC.

This chain uses TRBV9 with TRBJ1-3, with D possibly being TRBD1 (5 bases). This CDR3 is built from 17 residues. V was clipped by 4 bases and J by 0 bases, with 17 bases between them. Germline values: CDR1 SGDLS, CDR2 YYNGEE. The CDR3 spells CASSLSTTGLSGNTIYF. Here the CDR3 DNA reads TGTGCCAGCAGCCTTTCAACCACAGGCCTCTCTGGAAACACCATATATTTT.

The V and J genes are TRBV7-2 and TRBJ2-1; 8 bases agree with TRBD2. V shed 4 bases, J shed 4 bases, and the junction held 6 bases outside the gene matches. The CDR3 length is 15 residues. Germline CDR1 and CDR2: SGHTA and FQGNSA. The CDR3 spells CASSSQAGVYNEQFF. The CDR3 coding sequence is TGTGCCAGCAGCTCCCAAGCGGGGGTGTACAATGAGCAGTTCTTC.

The genes are TRBV21-1 and TRBJ2-1; the table's D call, TRBD2, was not checked against the DNA. TRBV21-1 is a pseudogene. The CDR3 has 14 amino acids. The CDR3 DNA reads TGTGCCAGCAGCACCAGACTAGGTTACAATGAGCAGTTCTTC. It specifies CASSTRLGYNEQFF.

Worth noting for this clone: The sample has other DNA sequences that encode this CDR3 too. The chain has TRBV13 and TRBJ2-2; TRBD1 aligns across 9 bases. V shed 6 bases and J 7 bases; nucleotides not matched to a gene: 9. CDR1 and CDR2 from the germline V gene are PRHDT and FYEKMQ (reference sequence). There are 15 residues in the CDR3. CDR3 sequence: CASSFRQGVHGELFF. The CDR3 nucleotides are TGTGCCAGCAGTTTTAGACAGGGGGTCCACGGGGAGCTGTTTTTT.

The chain links TRBV5-1 to TRBJ1-2; D not resolved. Per the germline V gene, CDR1 is SGHRS and CDR2 is YFSETQ. Trimming took 4 bases from V and 8 from J, leaving 18 bases between them. CDR3 size: 14 residues. The CDR3 coding sequence is TGCGCCAGCAGCCCTCCCGTCGGGTATGGCGGCTACACCTTC. Amino acid sequence: CASSPPVGYGGYTF.

The genes are TRBV21-1 and TRBJ2-2; TRBD2 reflects the table's D call only, with no check against the DNA. TRBV21-1 is a listed pseudogene. This CDR3 has 15 residues. The DNA of the CDR3 is TGTGCCAGCGGTTCGGGGAGAGCGAACACCGGGGAGCTGTTTTTT. Amino acid sequence: CASGSGRANTGELFF.

The CDR3 is CASSFEGSGANVLTF. CDR3 bases: TGTGCCAGCAGCTTTGAGGGCTCTGGGGCCAACGTCCTGACTTTC. The chain carries TRBV11-2 and TRBJ2-6; TRBD2 might be the D (5 bases). This CDR3 region has 15 residues. Looked up from germline, CDR1 is SGHAT and CDR2 is FQNNGV. V lost 3 bases and J lost 0, with 6 bases in between.

This chain joins TRBV4-1 and TRBJ2-1, with D perhaps TRBD1 (5 bases). This CDR3 has 15 residues. Trimming took 4 bases from V and 6 from J, leaving 16 bases between them. Germline CDR1 and CDR2: MGHRA and YSYEKL. The CDR3 nucleotides read TGCGCCAGCAGCCGCAGGGTAGGGGTGTTCAATGAGCAGTTCTTC. Translated: CASSRRVGVFNEQFF.

The CDR3 DNA is TGTGCCAGCAGCTCAAACCGACAGGGGTCCTACGAGCAGTACTTC. Encoded protein: CASSSNRQGSYEQYF. The V and J genes are TRBV7-9 and TRBJ2-7; TRBD1 agrees at 8 bases. Germline CDR1 SEHNR, CDR2 FQNEAQ (reference sequence). V lost 4 bases to trimming and J lost 1 base; unmatched junction nucleotides: 6. The CDR3 spans 15 residues.

This chain connects TRBV2 to TRBJ2-5; 15 bases are a match to TRBD2. The CDR3 has 18 amino acids. The V and J ends lost 6 bases and 4 bases, in that order; junction bases with no gene match: 12. CDR1 SNHLY and CDR2 FYNNEI come from the germline V gene. CDR3 nucleotide sequence: TGTGCCAGCAGGGGAGGACTAGCGGGGGGGGCGGGGCGAGAGACCCAGTACTTC. Translated: CASRGGLAGGAGRETQYF.

J is TRBJ1-4 and V is TRBV20-1, with D unclear. There are 10 residues in the CDR3. V shed 3 bases and J shed 8 bases, with 4 bases lying between them. CDR1 is DFQATT and CDR2 is SNEGSKA in the germline V gene (reference sequence). Written as DNA, the CDR3 is TGCAGTGCTAGGCGCGAAAAACTGTTTTTT. Protein: CSARREKLFF.

V and J are TRBV7-2 and TRBJ2-5, with TRBD1 identical over 10 bases. Germline values: CDR1 SGHTA, CDR2 FQGNSA. The CDR3 has 16 amino acids. V gave up 1 base and J gave up 2 bases; unmatched junction bases: 4. The DNA of the CDR3 is TGTGCCAGCAGCTTAGGGACAGGGGGAGGACAAGAGACCCAGTACTTC. Its translation is CASSLGTGGGQETQYF. Full variable domain (missing parts from reference TRBV7-2 and TRBJ2-5): GAGVSQSPSNKVTEKGKDVELRCDPISGHTALYWYRQSLGQGLEFLIYFQGNSAPDKSGLPSDRFSAERTGGSVSTLTIQRTQQEDSAVYLCASSLGTGGGQETQYFGPGTRLLVL.

This chain joins TRBV2 and TRBJ1-2; D not resolved. The CDR3 sequence is 14 residues long. Trimming removed 4 bases from V and 2 bases from J, with 11 bases in between. Germline-derived CDR1 and CDR2 are SNHLY and FYNNEI. CDR3 sequence reads: CASSGLGGNYGYTF. The CDR3 DNA is TGTGCCAGCAGTGGCCTCGGAGGGAACTATGGCTACACCTTC.

As for this clone: The junction and the germline gene differ at one end; a read error may be behind it. The chain recombines TRBV6-5 with TRBJ1-1; TRBD1 matches 7 bases. The CDR3 loop spans 14 amino acids. The germline CDR1 and CDR2 sequences are MNHEY and SVGAGI. For the CDR3, the DNA is TGTGCCAGCAGCCTTCAGGACAGGAACTCTGAAGCTTTCTTT. Translation: CASSLQDRNSEAFF.

The chain uses TRBV27 and TRBJ1-1; D call uncertain. The ends were cut back, 5 bases at V and 2 bases at J, with 21 bases in the middle. CDR1 is MNHEY, CDR2 SMNVEV, per germline (reference sequence). CDR3 length: 17 amino acids. The CDR3 DNA is TGTGCCAGCAGTACATTTACTAATCCGGGGTCCAACACTGAAGCTTTCTTT. Translation: CASSTFTNPGSNTEAFF.

The chain recombines TRBV2 with TRBJ2-5; tentatively, D is TRBD1 (6 bases). The DNA end is more similar to TRBJ2-7, so the J call may be wrong. The CDR3 runs to 13 residues. CDR1 and CDR2 (germline): SNHLY, FYNNEI. The DNA of the CDR3 is TGTGCCAGCAGTGAGGCCAGGGGTGTCGAGCAGTACTTC. Its protein is CASSEARGVEQYF.

V and J are TRBV9 and TRBJ1-3; TRBD1 agrees at 8 bases. This CDR3 has 15 residues. The junction had 4 bases not matched to a gene; V was cut back by 3 bases and J by 2 bases. Germline V CDR1 and CDR2: SGDLS, YYNGEE. In nucleotides, the CDR3 is TGTGCCAGCAGCGCCGGGACAGGAACTGGAAACACCATATATTTT. This translates into CASSAGTGTGNTIYF.

This clone has just one count. The CDR3 sequence: CAISLGHTMRSPLHF. The CDR3 coding sequence is TGTGCCATCAGCCTTGGACATACAATGCGATCACCCCTCCACTTT. This chain links TRBV10-3 with TRBJ1-6, with D possibly being TRBD1 (5 bases). This CDR3 is built from 15 residues. Germline V gives CDR1 ENHRY, CDR2 SYGVKD. The V end was cut by 6 bases, the J end by 10 bases, with 19 bases between.